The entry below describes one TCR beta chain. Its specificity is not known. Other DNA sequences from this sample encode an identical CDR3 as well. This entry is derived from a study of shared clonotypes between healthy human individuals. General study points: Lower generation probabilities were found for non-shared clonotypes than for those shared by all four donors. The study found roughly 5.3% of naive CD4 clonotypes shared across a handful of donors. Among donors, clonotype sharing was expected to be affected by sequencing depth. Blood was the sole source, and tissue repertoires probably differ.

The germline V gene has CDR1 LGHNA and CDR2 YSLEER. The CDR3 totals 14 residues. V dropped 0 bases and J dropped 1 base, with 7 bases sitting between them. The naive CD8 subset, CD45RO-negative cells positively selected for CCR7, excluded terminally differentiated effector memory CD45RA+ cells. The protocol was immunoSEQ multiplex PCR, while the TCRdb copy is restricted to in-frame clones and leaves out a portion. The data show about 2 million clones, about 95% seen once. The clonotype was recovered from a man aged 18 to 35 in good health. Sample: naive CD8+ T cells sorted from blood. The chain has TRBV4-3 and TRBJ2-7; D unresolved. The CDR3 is CASSQDLGSYEQYF. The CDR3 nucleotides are TGCGCCAGCAGCCAAGATCTGGGGTCCTACGAGCAGTACTTC.